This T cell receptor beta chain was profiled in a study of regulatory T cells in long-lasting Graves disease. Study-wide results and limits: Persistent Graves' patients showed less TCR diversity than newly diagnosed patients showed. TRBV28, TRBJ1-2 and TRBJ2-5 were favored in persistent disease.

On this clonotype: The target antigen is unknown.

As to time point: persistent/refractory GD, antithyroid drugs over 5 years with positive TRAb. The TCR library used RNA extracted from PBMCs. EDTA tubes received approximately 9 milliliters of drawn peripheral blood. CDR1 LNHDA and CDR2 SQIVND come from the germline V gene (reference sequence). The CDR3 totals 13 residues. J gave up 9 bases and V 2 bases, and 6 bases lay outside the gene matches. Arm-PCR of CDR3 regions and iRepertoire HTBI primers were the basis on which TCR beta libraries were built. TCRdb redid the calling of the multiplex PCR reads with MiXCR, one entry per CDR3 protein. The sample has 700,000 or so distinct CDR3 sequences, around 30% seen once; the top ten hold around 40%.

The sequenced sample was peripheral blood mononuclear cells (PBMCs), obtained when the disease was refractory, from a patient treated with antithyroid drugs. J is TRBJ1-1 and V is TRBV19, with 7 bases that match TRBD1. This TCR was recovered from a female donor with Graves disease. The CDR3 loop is CASSIQGVNKAFF. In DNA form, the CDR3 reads TGTGCCAGTAGTATACAGGGGGTCAACAAAGCTTTCTTT.